The clone carrying this T cell receptor (beta chain) was seen just once. This record belongs to a study of blood T cell repertoires in COVID-19. Study in general: Acute-phase and convalescent COVID-19 samples originated in the United States, Italy and Spain. Sources were T cells, B-cell-depleted T cells, or PBMCs; the material itself was cDNA or gDNA.

Original processing methods: Amplifying reference gene primers gave estimates of nucleated cell counts. Data came from immunoSEQ multiplex PCR; TCRdb stores just in-frame clones and leaves some out. V and J calls and clone size are those listed in that table; D and trimming were worked out from the DNA. The sample has 120,000 to 150,000 clones; approximately 91% are singletons. This clonotype was sampled from a man over 45 with active or convalescent COVID-19. Sequencing was done on a sample of peripheral blood.

The CDR3 coding sequence is TGTGCCAGCAGTCCCCTGGGACGGCGACTAGCGGGCCACTACAATGAGCAGTTCTTC. It is translated as CASSPLGRRLAGHYNEQFF. The chain links TRBV6-2 or TRBV6-3 to TRBJ2-1; 10 positions agree with TRBD2. Germline V gives CDR1 MNHEY, CDR2 SVGEGT. After removal of 5 bases from V and 3 bases from J, the junction contained 16 bases not matched to a gene. The CDR3 runs 19 residues.